These 22 T cell receptor beta chains were sequenced from one sample in a study of CD8+CD57+ T cells in acquired aplastic anemia (dated by TCRdb to between 2018 and 2020). Patients chosen for sequencing had shown expansion of CD8+CD57+ cells by flow cytometry. Sequencer: Illumina HiSeq 2000. TCR beta VDJ combination and CDR3 sequence profiling used genomic DNA as the template. The raw public reads went through TCRdb reprocessing: fastp at Q25, MiXCR clone calling, in-frame beta chains kept. Rows matching on CDR3 protein sequence are summarized as one entry with the most common DNA and genes. The sample table shows 160,000 or so distinct CDR3 sequences, and 40% to 60% are seen once. About 30% of the sample lies in the top ten. The sequenced sample consisted of sorted CD4+, CD8+, or CD8+CD57+ T cells (not recorded which) from PBMCs. Receptor source: a human donor with aplastic anemia.

The rearrangement joins TRBV4-1 to TRBJ1-1; 10 bases map to TRBD1. The CDR3 contains 19 residues. V lost 1 base to trimming and J lost 4 bases; unmatched junction nucleotides: 15. Germline V gives CDR1 MGHRA, CDR2 YSYEKL. The CDR3 DNA sequence: TGCGCCAGCAGCCAAGTAGTTCTGGACAGGGGGAACCTGGGCACTGAAGCTTTCTTT. Protein sequence: CASSQVVLDRGNLGTEAFF.

The chain carries TRBV27 and TRBJ2-7, with TRBD2 as a possible D gene (6 bases). The germline V and J ends were trimmed by 6 bases and 1 base, with 10 bases remaining between them. This CDR3 is 13 amino acids long. Per germline, CDR1 MNHEY and CDR2 SMNVEV (reference sequence). CDR3 sequence: CASRGGRSYEQYF. CDR3 sequence (DNA): TGTGCCAGCAGGGGGGGTCGATCCTACGAGCAGTACTTC.

This chain uses TRBV25-1 with TRBJ1-5, with D perhaps TRBD1 (5 bases). This CDR3 is built from 13 residues. The V end was cut by 6 bases, the J end by 7 bases, with 13 bases between. Germline CDR1 and CDR2: MGHDK and SYGVNS. CDR3 amino acids: CASRGGGEQPQHF. The CDR3 DNA is TGTGCCAGCAGGGGGGGAGGGGAACAGCCCCAGCATTTT.

This clonotype was seen many times. The V call is TRBV2, the J call TRBJ1-6; D remains ambiguous. With 0 bases removed from V and 8 bases from J, the gap between germline ends came to 5 bases. The CDR3 covers 13 residues. Germline assignment: CDR1 SNHLY and CDR2 FYNNEI. The CDR3 DNA follows: TGTGCCAGCAGTGAAGCCCGGGATTCACCCCTCCACTTT. Encoded protein: CASSEARDSPLHF.

This sequence joins TRBV15 and TRBJ2-2, with TRBD1 matching over 11 bases. Trimming cost V 1 base and J 5 bases; bases outside gene matches: 6. This CDR3 contains 17 residues. CDR1 and CDR2 (germline): LNHNV, YYDKDF (reference sequence). The CDR3 region has the DNA TGTGCCACCAGCAGAGGACCGGGACAGGGGGTAACCGGGGAGCTGTTTTTT. As protein: CATSRGPGQGVTGELFF. Full variable domain (missing parts from reference TRBV15 and TRBJ2-2): DAMVIQNPRYQVTQFGKPVTLSCSQTLNHNVMYWYQQKSSQAPKLLFHYYDKDFNNEADTPDNFQSRRPNTSFCFLDIRSPGLGDTAMYLCATSRGPGQGVTGELFFGEGSRLTVL.

V usage is TRBV2 and J usage is TRBJ2-3; 7 bases agree with TRBD1. Germline-derived CDR1 and CDR2 are SNHLY and FYNNEI. The CDR3 extends over 17 amino acids. V lost 0 bases to trimming and J lost 2 bases; unmatched junction nucleotides: 8. CDR3 nucleotides: TGTGCCAGCAGTGAAGCAGTAACAGGGGTTTTCACAGATACGCAGTATTTT. As protein: CASSEAVTGVFTDTQYF. Drawing the rest from reference TRBV2 and TRBJ2-3, the complete variable domain is EPEVTQTPSHQVTQMGQEVILRCVPISNHLYFYWYRQILGQKVEFLVSFYNNEISEKSEIFDDQFSVERPDGSNFTLKIRSTKLEDSAMYFCASSEAVTGVFTDTQYFGPGTRLTVL.

The chain uses TRBV14 and TRBJ1-2; 9 bases map to TRBD1. Germline V gene sequence: CDR1 SGHDN, CDR2 FVKESK. This CDR3 is 14 amino acids long. The trim removed 5 bases at V and 2 bases at J, leaving 3 bases unmatched. For the CDR3, the DNA is TGTGCCAGCAGCAGGGACAGGGTGAACTATGGCTACACCTTC. Translated, it gives CASSRDRVNYGYTF.

This clonotype showed up just once. The germline gene is not matched at one end of the junction; a read error may be the cause. The genes are TRBV24-1 and TRBJ1-3; D is possibly TRBD1 (5 bases). CDR3 length: 13 amino acids. Germline V lookup: CDR1 KGHDR, CDR2 SFDVKD. CDR3 coding DNA: TGTGCCACCAGCCCCGACGGGGGAAACACCGTATATTTT. Its translation: CATSPDGGNTVYF.

This clonotype was seen repeatedly, ten times or more. V and J are TRBV9 and TRBJ1-6; no definite D call. The V gene's germline CDR1 is SGDLS and CDR2 YYNGEE. With 5 bases removed from V and 4 bases from J, the gap between germline ends came to 13 bases. The CDR3 spans 15 residues. CDR3 protein: CASRLDQGYNSPLHF. The DNA for the CDR3 is TGTGCCAGCAGACTGGACCAAGGGTATAATTCACCCCTCCACTTT.

Only a few counts were recorded for this clonotype. V usage is TRBV3-1 and J usage is TRBJ2-3, with TRBD2 as a possible D gene (5 bases). Germline CDR1 is LGHDT and CDR2 is YNNKEL (reference sequence). The CDR3 sequence is 15 residues long. Trimming stripped 0 bases from V and 6 bases from J, with 13 bases between. The CDR3 is CASSQELAASDTQYF. As DNA, the CDR3 is TGTGCCAGCAGCCAAGAGCTAGCCGCCTCTGATACGCAGTATTTT.

The chain carries TRBV7-6 and TRBJ2-2; D unclear. The CDR3 contains 14 residues. V lost 0 bases and J 1 base, leaving 3 bases between the germline ends. The V gene's germline CDR1 is SGHVS and CDR2 FNYEAQ. The CDR3 loop reads CASSLAENTGELFF. CDR3 coding DNA: TGTGCCAGCAGCTTAGCGGAGAACACCGGGGAGCTGTTTTTT. Combining the CDR3 with reference TRBV7-6 and TRBJ2-2 gives the whole variable domain GAGVSQSPRYKVTKRGQDVALRCDPISGHVSLYWYRQALGQGPEFLTYFNYEAQQDKSGLPNDRFSAERPEGSISTLTIQRTEQRDSAMYRCASSLAENTGELFFGEGSRLTVL.

This clonotype showed up just once. The V call is TRBV6-4, the J call TRBJ1-4; D may be TRBD1 (6 bases). The germline V and J ends were trimmed by 3 bases and 4 bases, with 12 bases remaining between them. The germline V gene encodes CDR1 MRHNA and CDR2 SNTAGT. The CDR3 is 15 amino acids. CDR3 sequence reads: CASSEQGGVNEKLFF. In DNA, the CDR3 is TGTGCCAGCAGTGAACAGGGAGGGGTTAATGAAAAACTGTTTTTT.

Of note for this clonotype: With a much larger clone just one base away, this may be a read error. The chain couples TRBV7-8 to TRBJ2-5; a possible D gene is TRBD1 (6 bases). The CDR3 covers 19 residues. V was clipped by 5 bases and J by 0 bases, with 25 bases between them. Per germline, CDR1 SGHVS and CDR2 FQNEAQ. The CDR3 DNA sequence: TGTGCCAGCAGCCTCCGACAGGTAACCCTCTTACGCGACCAAGAGACCCAGTACTTC. Amino acids: CASSLRQVTLLRDQETQYF. Full variable domain (remainder filled in from reference TRBV7-8 and TRBJ2-5): GAGVSQSPRYKVAKRGQDVALRCDPISGHVSLFWYQQALGQGPEFLTYFQNEAQLDKSGLPSDRFFAERPEGSVSTLKIQRTQQEDSAVYLCASSLRQVTLLRDQETQYFGPGTRLLVL.

This clonotype was detected many times. The CDR3 sequence is CASSDTENYGYTF. The CDR3 bases are TGTGCCAGCAGTGACACGGAGAACTATGGCTACACCTTC. This chain joins TRBV12-3 or TRBV12-4 and TRBJ1-2; D unresolved. The CDR3 is made up of 13 amino acids. With 5 bases removed from V and 2 bases from J, the gap between germline ends came to 9 bases.

This clonotype appeared many times. The rearrangement uses TRBV11-3 and TRBJ2-1, with TRBD2 matching 7 bases. V lost 8 bases and J lost 9; bases outside the gene matches: 4. The CDR3 consists of 11 residues. Germline V gene sequence: CDR1 SGHNT, CDR2 YENEEA. The CDR3 spells CASETSFEQFF. In DNA, the CDR3 is TGTGCCAGCGAGACTAGCTTTGAGCAGTTCTTC.

At least ten counts were recorded for this clonotype. The rearrangement uses TRBV5-1 and TRBJ2-5; 11 positions match TRBD2. The CDR3 is 17 residues long. Germline V gives CDR1 SGHRS, CDR2 YFSETQ. The ends lost 0 bases at V and 4 bases at J; junction bases unmatched: 8. The CDR3 nucleotides read TGCGCCAGCAGCTTGGAACTAGCGGGAGTTGGGCGAGAGACCCAGTACTTC. It specifies CASSLELAGVGRETQYF. Full variable domain (rest looked up from reference TRBV5-1 and TRBJ2-5): KAGVTQTPRYLIKTRGQQVTLSCSPISGHRSVSWYQQTPGQGLQFLFEYFSETQRNKGNFPGRFSGRQFSNSRSEMNVSTLELGDSALYLCASSLELAGVGRETQYFGPGTRLLVL.

The V gene is TRBV7-6, the J gene TRBJ2-2; D may be TRBD1 (6 bases). Looked up from germline, CDR1 is SGHVS and CDR2 is FNYEAQ. The CDR3 loop spans 15 amino acids. With 1 base removed from V and 3 bases from J, the gap between germline ends came to 9 bases. For the CDR3, the DNA is TGTGCCAGCAGCTTAGGGACAGCCGACACCGGGGAGCTGTTTTTT. It translates to CASSLGTADTGELFF. Combining the CDR3 with reference TRBV7-6 and TRBJ2-2 gives the whole variable domain GAGVSQSPRYKVTKRGQDVALRCDPISGHVSLYWYRQALGQGPEFLTYFNYEAQQDKSGLPNDRFSAERPEGSISTLTIQRTEQRDSAMYRCASSLGTADTGELFFGEGSRLTVL.

This clonotype was seen at least ten times. The chain employs TRBV6-5 and TRBJ2-3; D may correspond to TRBD1 or TRBD2 (5 bases each). V lost 2 bases, J lost 4 bases, and 13 bases lay in between. Per the germline V gene, CDR1 is MNHEY and CDR2 is SVGAGI. This CDR3 is built from 15 residues. The CDR3 DNA reads TGTGCCAGCAGTTACGTCGCCGGGGACGCAGATACGCAGTATTTT. This codes for CASSYVAGDADTQYF.

The gene calls are TRBV7-9 and TRBJ1-6, with TRBD1 matching 9 bases. The CDR3 runs to 14 residues. V lost 1 base to trimming and J lost 9 bases; unmatched junction nucleotides: 1. Germline V CDR1 and CDR2: SEHNR, FQNEAQ (reference sequence). CDR3: CASSLGQGVSPLHF. The CDR3 DNA reads as TGTGCCAGCAGCTTAGGACAGGGGGTTTCACCCCTCCACTTT.

This clonotype was found many times. DNA of the CDR3: TGTGCCAGCAGCCGGCGGACAAGCAATCAGCCCCAGCATTTT. Amino acids: CASSRRTSNQPQHF. The genes are TRBV5-6 and TRBJ1-5; D might be TRBD1 (5 bases). The CDR3 runs 14 residues. The ends were cut back, 4 bases at V and 1 base at J, with 9 bases in the middle. CDR1 is SGHDT and CDR2 is YYEEEE in the germline V gene.

This rearrangement joins TRBV12-3 or TRBV12-4 to TRBJ1-1; D remains unclear. The CDR3 has 14 residues. Between the trimmed V and J ends, which lost 1 base and 4 bases, there was a span of 10 bases. DNA for the CDR3: TGTGCCAGCAGTTTAGGGGCCCGAGGCACTGAAGCTTTCTTT. Translating gives CASSLGARGTEAFF.

The gene calls are TRBV10-3 and TRBJ1-6, with a weak D call TRBD1 (5 bases). With 2 bases removed from V and 9 bases from J, the gap between germline ends came to 8 bases. The CDR3 totals 13 residues. Germline V lookup: CDR1 ENHRY, CDR2 SYGVKD. CDR3 coding DNA: TGTGCCATCAGTGAGGACAGCCCTTCACCCCTCCACTTT. Translated: CAISEDSPSPLHF.